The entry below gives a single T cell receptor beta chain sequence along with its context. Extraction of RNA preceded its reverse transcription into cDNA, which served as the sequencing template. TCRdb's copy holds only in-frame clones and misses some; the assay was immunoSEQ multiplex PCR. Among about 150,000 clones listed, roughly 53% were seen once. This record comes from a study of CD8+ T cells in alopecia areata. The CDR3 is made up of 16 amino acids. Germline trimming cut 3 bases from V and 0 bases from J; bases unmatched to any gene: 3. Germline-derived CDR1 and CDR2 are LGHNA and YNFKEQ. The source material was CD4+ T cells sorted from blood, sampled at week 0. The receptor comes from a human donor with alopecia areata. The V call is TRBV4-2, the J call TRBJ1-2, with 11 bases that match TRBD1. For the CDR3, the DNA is TGTGCCAGCAGCCAGAGGACAGGGGGCGCTAACTATGGCTACACCTTC. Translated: CASSQRTGGANYGYTF.